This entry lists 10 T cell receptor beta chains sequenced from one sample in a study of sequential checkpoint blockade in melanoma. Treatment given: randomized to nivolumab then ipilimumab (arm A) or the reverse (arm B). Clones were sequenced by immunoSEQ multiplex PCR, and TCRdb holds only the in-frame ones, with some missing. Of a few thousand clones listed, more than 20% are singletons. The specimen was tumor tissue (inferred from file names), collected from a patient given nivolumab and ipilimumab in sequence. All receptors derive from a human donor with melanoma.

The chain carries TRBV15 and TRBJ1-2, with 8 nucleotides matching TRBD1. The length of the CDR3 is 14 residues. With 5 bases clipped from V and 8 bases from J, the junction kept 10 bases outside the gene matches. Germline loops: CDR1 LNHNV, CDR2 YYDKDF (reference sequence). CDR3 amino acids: CATSQLDRAPGYTF. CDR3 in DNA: TGTGCCACCAGCCAGCTGGACAGGGCTCCGGGCTACACCTTC.

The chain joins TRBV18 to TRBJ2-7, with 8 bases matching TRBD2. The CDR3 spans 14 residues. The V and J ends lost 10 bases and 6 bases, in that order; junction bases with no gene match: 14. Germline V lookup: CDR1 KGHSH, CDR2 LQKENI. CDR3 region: CATTEVAGTSEQYF. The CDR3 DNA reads TGTGCCACTACGGAGGTAGCGGGGACCAGCGAGCAGTACTTC.

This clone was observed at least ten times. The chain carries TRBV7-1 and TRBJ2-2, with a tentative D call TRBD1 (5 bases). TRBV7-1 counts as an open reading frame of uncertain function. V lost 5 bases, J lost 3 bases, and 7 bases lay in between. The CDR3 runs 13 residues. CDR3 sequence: CASSLTDTGELFF. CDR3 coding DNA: TGTGCCAGCAGCCTGACAGACACCGGGGAGCTGTTTTTT.

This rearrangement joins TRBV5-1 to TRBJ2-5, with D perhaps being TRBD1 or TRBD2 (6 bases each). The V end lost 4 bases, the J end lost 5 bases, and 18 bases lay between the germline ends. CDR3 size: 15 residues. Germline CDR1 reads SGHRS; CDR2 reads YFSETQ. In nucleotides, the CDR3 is TGCGCCAGCAGCACCGTAACCGGGGGCGGGGAGACCCAGTACTTC. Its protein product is CASSTVTGGGETQYF.

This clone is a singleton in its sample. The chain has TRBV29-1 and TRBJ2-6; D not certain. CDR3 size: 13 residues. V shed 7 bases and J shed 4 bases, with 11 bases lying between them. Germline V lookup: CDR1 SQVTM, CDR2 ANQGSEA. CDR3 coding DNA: TGCAGCGCCCTGATTAGCGGGGCCAACGTCCTGACTTTC. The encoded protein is CSALISGANVLTF.

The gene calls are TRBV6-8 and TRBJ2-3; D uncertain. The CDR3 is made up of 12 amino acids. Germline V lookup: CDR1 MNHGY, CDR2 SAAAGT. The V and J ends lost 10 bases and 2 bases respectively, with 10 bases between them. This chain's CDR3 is CATTEFTDTQYF. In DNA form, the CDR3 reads TGTGCCACCACCGAATTCACAGATACGCAGTATTTT.

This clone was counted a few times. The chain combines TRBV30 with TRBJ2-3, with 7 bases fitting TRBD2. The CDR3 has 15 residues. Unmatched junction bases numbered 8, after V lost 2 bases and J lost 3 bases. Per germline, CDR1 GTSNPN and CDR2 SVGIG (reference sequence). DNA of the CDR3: TGTGCCTGGAGTCAAGGAGCGGGGCCTACAGATACGCAGTATTTT. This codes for CAWSQGAGPTDTQYF. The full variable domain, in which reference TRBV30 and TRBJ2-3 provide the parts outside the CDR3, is SQTIHQWPATLVQPVGSPLSLECTVEGTSNPNLYWYRQAAGRGLQLLFYSVGIGQISSEVPQNLSASRPQDRQFILSSKKLLLSDSGFYLCAWSQGAGPTDTQYFGPGTRLTVL.

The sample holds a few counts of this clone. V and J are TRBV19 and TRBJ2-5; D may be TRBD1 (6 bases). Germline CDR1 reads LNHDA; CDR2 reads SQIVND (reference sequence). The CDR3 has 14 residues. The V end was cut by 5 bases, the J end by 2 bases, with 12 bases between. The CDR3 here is CASSVGQLQETQYF. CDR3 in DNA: TGTGCCAGTAGTGTTGGACAGCTACAAGAGACCCAGTACTTC.

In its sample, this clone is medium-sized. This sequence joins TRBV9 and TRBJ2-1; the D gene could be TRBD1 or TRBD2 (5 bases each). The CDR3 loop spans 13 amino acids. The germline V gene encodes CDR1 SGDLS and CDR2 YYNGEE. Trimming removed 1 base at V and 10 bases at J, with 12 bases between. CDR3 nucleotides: TGTGCCAGCAGCGTATACATCGGGGACGAGCAGTTCTTC. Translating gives CASSVYIGDEQFF.

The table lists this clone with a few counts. For the CDR3, the DNA is TGTGCCACCAGCAGCGAGACAGGACGTAATGAAAAACTGTTTTTT. Its protein product is CATSSETGRNEKLFF. This chain joins TRBV15 and TRBJ1-4; D possibly corresponds to TRBD1 (6 bases). CDR3 length: 15 amino acids. Trimming took 3 bases from V and 4 from J, leaving 12 bases between them. Per germline, CDR1 LNHNV and CDR2 YYDKDF (reference sequence).